A selection of T cell receptor beta chains follows, all from one sample in a study of blood T cell repertoires in COVID-19. Libraries were prepared by immunoSEQ multiplex PCR; TCRdb keeps only in-frame clonotypes and omits some of them. The sample yields 150,000 to 200,000 clones, approximately 93% seen once. Sequenced: peripheral blood. The receptors were gathered from a woman aged 55-70 years with COVID-19, enrolled during active disease. The CDR3 runs from the conserved cysteine through the conserved F or W. A D gene is named only where the DNA matches it firmly. Some rows mark clone size as missing; the rest say once, few, many or name a class of expanded clone.

clone_size j_call d_call v_call cdr3_aa cdr3_nt
NA TRBJ1-4 NA TRBV5-1 CASSLWGFKEKLFF TGCGCCAGCAGCTTGTGGGGCTTTAAAGAAAAACTGTTTTTT
NA TRBJ2-5 NA TRBV29-1 CSVLGSITGETQYF TGCAGCGTTCTTGGGTCGATCACAGGAGAGACCCAGTACTTC
NA TRBJ2-3 NA TRBV5-1 CASSPGWRGTDTQYF TGCGCCAGCAGCCCCGGGTGGCGGGGCACAGATACGCAGTATTTT
NA TRBJ2-5 TRBD1 TRBV3-1/TRBV3-2 CASSLLRQGETQYF TGTGCCAGCAGCCTCCTTAGACAGGGGGAGACCCAGTACTTC
NA TRBJ1-4 NA TRBV19 CASEGGGEVKLFF TGTGCCAGTGAGGGAGGGGGTGAGGTAAAACTGTTTTTT
NA TRBJ1-2 TRBD1 TRBV5-4 CASSSDRVYGYTF TGTGCCAGCAGTTCGGACAGGGTCTATGGCTACACCTTC
NA TRBJ2-7 TRBD2 TRBV10-3 CAISELEAGGREQYF TGTGCCATCAGTGAGCTAGAAGCGGGGGGTCGGGAGCAGTACTTC
NA TRBJ1-5 NA TRBV20-1 CSASGQGGGQPQHF TGCAGTGCTAGTGGCCAGGGAGGCGGACAGCCCCAGCATTTT
NA TRBJ1-1 NA TRBV27 CASSLSTGNTEAFF TGTGCCAGCAGTTTGTCGACAGGGAACACTGAAGCTTTCTTT
NA TRBJ1-5 NA TRBV5-8 CASSLRLGRRKAQHF TGTGCCAGCAGCTTGCGTTTGGGGCGCAGGAAAGCCCAGCATTTT
NA TRBJ2-5 TRBD2 TRBV13 CASSFVRGGVETQYF TGTGCCAGCAGCTTCGTCCGGGGGGGTGTTGAGACCCAGTACTTC
NA TRBJ2-5 TRBD1 TRBV4-3 CASSRDRGPETQYF TGCGCCAGCAGCCGGGACAGGGGGCCGGAGACCCAGTACTTC
NA TRBJ1-1 NA TRBV5-5 CASSFDRIDTEAFF TGTGCCAGCAGCTTCGACAGGATAGACACTGAAGCTTTCTTT
once TRBJ2-3 NA TRBV3-1/TRBV3-2 CASSQDIVGGAEDTQYF TGTGCCAGCAGCCAAGATATTGTAGGGGGGGCGGAAGATACGCAGTATTTT
NA TRBJ2-7 TRBD2 TRBV19 CASSAEASGGTYEQYF TGTGCCAGTAGTGCCGAGGCTAGCGGGGGAACGTACGAGCAGTACTTC
NA TRBJ1-2 TRBD1 TRBV4-3 CASSQELGQGYYGYTF TGCGCCAGCAGCCAAGAGCTGGGACAGGGCTACTATGGCTACACCTTC